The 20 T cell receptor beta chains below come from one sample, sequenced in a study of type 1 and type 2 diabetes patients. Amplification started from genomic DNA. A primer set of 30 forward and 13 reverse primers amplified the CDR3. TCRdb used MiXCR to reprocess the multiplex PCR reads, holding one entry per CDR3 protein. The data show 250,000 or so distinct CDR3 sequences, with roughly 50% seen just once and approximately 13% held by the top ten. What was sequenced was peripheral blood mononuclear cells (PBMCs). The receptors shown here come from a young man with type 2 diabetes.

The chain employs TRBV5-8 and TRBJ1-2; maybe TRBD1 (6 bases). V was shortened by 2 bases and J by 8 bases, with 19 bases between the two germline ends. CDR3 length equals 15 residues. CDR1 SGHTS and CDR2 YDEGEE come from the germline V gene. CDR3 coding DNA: TGTGCCAGCAGCTTCGATACGGACAGATTGGACGGCTACACCTTC. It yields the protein CASSFDTDRLDGYTF.

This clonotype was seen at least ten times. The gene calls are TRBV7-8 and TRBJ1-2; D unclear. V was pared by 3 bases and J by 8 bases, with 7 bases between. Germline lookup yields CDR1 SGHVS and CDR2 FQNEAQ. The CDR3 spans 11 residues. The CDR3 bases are TGTGCCAGCAGCTTTGCTGGAGGCTACACCTTC. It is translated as CASSFAGGYTF.

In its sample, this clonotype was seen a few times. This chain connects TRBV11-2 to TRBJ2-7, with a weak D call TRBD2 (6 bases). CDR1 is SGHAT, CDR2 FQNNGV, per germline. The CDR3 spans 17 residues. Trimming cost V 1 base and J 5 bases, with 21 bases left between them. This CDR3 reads CASSLGRGIPSLDEQYF. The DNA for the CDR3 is TGTGCCAGCAGCTTAGGGAGGGGCATACCGTCTTTAGACGAGCAGTACTTC.

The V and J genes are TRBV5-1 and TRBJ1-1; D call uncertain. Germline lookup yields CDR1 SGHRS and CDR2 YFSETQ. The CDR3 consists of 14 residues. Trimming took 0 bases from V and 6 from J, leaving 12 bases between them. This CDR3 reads CASSLGAGFAEAFF. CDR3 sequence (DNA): TGCGCCAGCAGCTTGGGGGCGGGTTTCGCTGAAGCTTTCTTT.

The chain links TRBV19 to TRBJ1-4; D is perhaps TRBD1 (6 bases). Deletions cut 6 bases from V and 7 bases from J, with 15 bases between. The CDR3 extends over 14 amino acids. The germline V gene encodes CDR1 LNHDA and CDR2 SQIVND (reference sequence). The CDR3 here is CASRETGRGEKLFF. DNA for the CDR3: TGTGCCAGTAGGGAGACAGGCCGGGGTGAAAAACTGTTTTTT.

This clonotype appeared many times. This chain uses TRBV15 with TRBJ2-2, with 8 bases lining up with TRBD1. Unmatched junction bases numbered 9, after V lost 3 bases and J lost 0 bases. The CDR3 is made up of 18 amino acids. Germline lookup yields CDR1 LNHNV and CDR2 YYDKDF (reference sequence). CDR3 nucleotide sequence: TGTGCCACCAGCAGTGGAGGACAGGGATCAACGAACACCGGGGAGCTGTTTTTT. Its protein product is CATSSGGQGSTNTGELFF.

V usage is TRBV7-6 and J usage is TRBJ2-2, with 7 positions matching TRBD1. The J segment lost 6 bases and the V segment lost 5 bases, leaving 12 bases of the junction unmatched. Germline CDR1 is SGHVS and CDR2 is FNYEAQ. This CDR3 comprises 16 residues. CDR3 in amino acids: CASSPGTAKGAGELFF. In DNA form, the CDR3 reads TGTGCCAGCAGCCCCGGGACAGCCAAAGGGGCCGGGGAGCTGTTTTTT.

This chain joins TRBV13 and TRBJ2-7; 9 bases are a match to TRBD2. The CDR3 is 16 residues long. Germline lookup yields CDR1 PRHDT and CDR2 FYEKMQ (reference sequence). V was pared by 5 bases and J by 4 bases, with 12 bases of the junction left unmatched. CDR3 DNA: TGTGCCAGCAGCGGCGCTAGCGGGAAGGGTTGGTACGAGCAGTACTTC. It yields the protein CASSGASGKGWYEQYF.

The CDR3 coding sequence is TGTGCCAGCAGTTCCAGGGGGCAGGGACCCAATCAGTACTTC. Translating gives CASSSRGQGPNQYF. The chain joins TRBV25-1 to TRBJ2-4; 8 bases match TRBD1. Germline CDR1 MGHDK, CDR2 SYGVNS. V gave up 5 bases and J gave up 12 bases; unmatched junction bases: 12. CDR3 length: 14 residues.

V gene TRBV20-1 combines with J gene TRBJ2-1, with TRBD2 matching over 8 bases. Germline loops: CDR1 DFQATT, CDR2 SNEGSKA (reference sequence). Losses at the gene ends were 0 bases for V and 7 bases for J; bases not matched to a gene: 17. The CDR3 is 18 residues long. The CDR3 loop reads CSARDRRGRTQGGNEQFF. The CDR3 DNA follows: TGCAGTGCTAGAGATCGGCGCGGGAGGACTCAAGGTGGGAATGAGCAGTTCTTC.

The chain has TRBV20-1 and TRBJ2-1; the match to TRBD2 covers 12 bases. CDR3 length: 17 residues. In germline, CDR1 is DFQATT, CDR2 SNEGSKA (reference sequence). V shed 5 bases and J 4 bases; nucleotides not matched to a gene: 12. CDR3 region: CSACRTGTSGSYNEQFF. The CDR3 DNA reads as TGCAGTGCTTGTAGGACAGGGACTAGCGGGTCTTACAATGAGCAGTTCTTC.

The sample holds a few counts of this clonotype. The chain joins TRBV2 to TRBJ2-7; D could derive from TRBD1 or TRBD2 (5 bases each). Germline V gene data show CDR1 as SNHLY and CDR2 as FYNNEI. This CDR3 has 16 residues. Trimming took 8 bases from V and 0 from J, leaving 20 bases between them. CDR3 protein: CASGHYPGTASYEQYF. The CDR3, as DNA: TGTGCCAGCGGTCATTACCCCGGGACGGCCTCCTACGAGCAGTACTTC.

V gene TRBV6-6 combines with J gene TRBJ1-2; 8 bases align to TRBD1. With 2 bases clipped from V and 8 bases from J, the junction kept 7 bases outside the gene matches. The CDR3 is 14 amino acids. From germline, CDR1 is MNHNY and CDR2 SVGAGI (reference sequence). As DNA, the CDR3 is TGTGCCAGCAGTTACAGCCAGGGGGCCGGGGGCTACACCTTC. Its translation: CASSYSQGAGGYTF.

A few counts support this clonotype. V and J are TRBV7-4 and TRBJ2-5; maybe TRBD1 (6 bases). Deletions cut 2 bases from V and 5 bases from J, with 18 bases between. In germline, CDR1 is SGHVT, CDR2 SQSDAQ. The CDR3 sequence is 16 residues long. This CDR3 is CASSLNGRGSLETQYF. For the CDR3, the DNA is TGTGCCAGCAGCTTAAACGGCAGGGGCTCCCTTGAGACCCAGTACTTC.

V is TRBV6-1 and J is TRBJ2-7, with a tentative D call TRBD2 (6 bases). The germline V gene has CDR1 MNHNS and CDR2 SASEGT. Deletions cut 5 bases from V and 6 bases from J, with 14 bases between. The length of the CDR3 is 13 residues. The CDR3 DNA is TGTGCCAGCAGTAACAAGCTGGGGGGCGAGCAGTACTTC. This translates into CASSNKLGGEQYF.

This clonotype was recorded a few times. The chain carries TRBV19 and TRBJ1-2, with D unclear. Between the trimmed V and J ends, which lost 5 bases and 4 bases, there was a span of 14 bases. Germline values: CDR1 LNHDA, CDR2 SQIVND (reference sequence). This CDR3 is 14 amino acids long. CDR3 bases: TGTGCCAGTAGTCCGGCAGGCTCCTTCTATGGCTACACCTTC. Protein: CASSPAGSFYGYTF.

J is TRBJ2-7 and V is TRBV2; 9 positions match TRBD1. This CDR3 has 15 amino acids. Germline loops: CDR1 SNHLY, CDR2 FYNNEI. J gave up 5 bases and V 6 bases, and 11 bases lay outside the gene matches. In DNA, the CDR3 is TGTGCCAGCAGCTTTAGGGACAGGGCTTTCGACGAGCAGTACTTC. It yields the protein CASSFRDRAFDEQYF.

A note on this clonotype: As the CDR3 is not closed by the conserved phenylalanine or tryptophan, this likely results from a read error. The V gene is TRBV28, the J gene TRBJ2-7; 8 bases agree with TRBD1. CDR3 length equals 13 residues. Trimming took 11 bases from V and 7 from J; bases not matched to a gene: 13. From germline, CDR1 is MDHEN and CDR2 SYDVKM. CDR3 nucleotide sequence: TGTGCCGTCCAGAGGACAGGGAAAGGAGAGCAGTACCTC. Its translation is CAVQRTGKGEQYL.

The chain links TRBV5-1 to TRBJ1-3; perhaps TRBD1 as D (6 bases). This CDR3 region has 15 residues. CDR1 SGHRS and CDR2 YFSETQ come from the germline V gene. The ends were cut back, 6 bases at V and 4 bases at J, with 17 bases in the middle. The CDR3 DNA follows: TGCGCCAGCACCGAACAGGGAAAAGGAGGAAACACCATATATTTT. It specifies CASTEQGKGGNTIYF.

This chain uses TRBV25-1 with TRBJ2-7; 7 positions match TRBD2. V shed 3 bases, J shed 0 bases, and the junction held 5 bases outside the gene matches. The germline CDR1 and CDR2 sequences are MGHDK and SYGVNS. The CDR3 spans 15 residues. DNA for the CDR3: TGTGCCAGCAGTGACGGCGGCGGGAGCTCCTACGAGCAGTACTTC. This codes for CASSDGGGSSYEQYF.